The clone carrying this TCR beta chain was seen only a few times. What it binds is not known. The sample comes from a study of OX40 agonist ivuxolimab in advanced cancers. Study details: About 42% of patients had received prior checkpoint inhibitor therapy.

The data were produced by immunoSEQ multiplex PCR, yet TCRdb's version contains in-frame clones alone and is incomplete. The sample includes tens of thousands of clones, 85% to 95% of them seen just once. This CDR3 region has 11 residues. V lost 8 bases and J 4 bases, leaving 8 bases between the germline ends. Germline V lookup: CDR1 MGHRA, CDR2 YSYEKL. Broader study findings: Among T cells, CD8+ cells averaged more expanded clones than CD4+ cells. Some of the nonresponding patients also showed low levels of normalized T-cell clonal expansion.

The material was CD4+ or CD8+ T cells sorted from blood, obtained in a trial of the OX40 agonist ivuxolimab. The rearrangement links TRBV4-1 to TRBJ1-1, with D perhaps TRBD1 (6 bases). The origin of this receptor is an adult with an advanced solid tumor such as melanoma, head and neck, liver or kidney cancer. The CDR3 loop reads CASRGATEAFF. The DNA of the CDR3 is TGCGCCAGCCGGGGGGCCACTGAAGCTTTCTTT.